This T cell receptor beta chain originates from a study of CD8 T cells in ankylosing spondylitis. General study results and limits: Roughly 8 highly homologous variants formed a TCR beta motif that appeared characteristic of ankylosing spondylitis blood. In ankylosing spondylitis patients, matched synovial fluid reportedly showed significant enrichment of disease-linked clones. Reactive arthritis synovial fluid and blood were previously reported to contain some motif variants.

Using quantitative 5'-RACE with molecular barcodes, the authors made TCR beta libraries. One entry per CDR3 protein, called by TCRdb with MiXCR from the 5' RACE reads. The sample carries 390,000 or so distinct CDR3 sequences, approximately 20% recorded once. V shed 5 bases, J shed 6 bases, and the junction held 5 bases outside the gene matches. The CDR3 extends over 15 amino acids. Germline V gene data show CDR1 as MNHNS and CDR2 as SASEGT. This clonotype has a handful of counts. Antigen: not known. V gene TRBV6-1 combines with J gene TRBJ2-1, with 12 positions matching TRBD2. The receptor comes from a male donor with ankylosing spondylitis. Sequencing was carried out using blood, either unsorted or a sorted T cell fraction (not recorded which). CDR3 region: CASSPLAGGVNEQFF. The CDR3 DNA reads as TGTGCCAGCAGTCCCCTAGCGGGAGGGGTCAATGAGCAGTTCTTC.